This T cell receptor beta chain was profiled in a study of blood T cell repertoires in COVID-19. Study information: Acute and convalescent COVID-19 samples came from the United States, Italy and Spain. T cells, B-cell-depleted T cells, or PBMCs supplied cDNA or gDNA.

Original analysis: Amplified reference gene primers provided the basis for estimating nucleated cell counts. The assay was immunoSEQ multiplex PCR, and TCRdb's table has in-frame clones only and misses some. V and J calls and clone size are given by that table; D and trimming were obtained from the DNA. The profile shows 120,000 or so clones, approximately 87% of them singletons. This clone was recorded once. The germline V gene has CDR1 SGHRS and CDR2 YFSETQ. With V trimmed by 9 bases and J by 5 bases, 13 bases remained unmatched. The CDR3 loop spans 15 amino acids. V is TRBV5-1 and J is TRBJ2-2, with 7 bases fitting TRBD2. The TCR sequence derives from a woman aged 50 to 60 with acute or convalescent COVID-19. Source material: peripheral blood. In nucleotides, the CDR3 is TGCGCCACCTCGGGTCGCAGCGGGATAACCGGGGAGCTGTTTTTT. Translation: CATSGRSGITGELFF.